One sample yielded the 10 T cell receptor beta chains listed below, sequenced in a study of Graves' ophthalmopathy and Graves' hyperthyroidism. Amplification of TCR beta CDR3 regions used RNA transcripts. First-round RT-PCR relied on HTBI primers, and a second-round multiplex PCR came next. TCRdb re-called the multiplex PCR reads through MiXCR, storing one row per CDR3 protein. The data show about 550,000 distinct CDR3 sequences, under 45% seen once. Sequenced: peripheral blood or thyroid tissue (not recorded which). All receptors come from an adult man with Graves' hyperthyroidism.

This clonotype was detected many times. CDR3 sequence: CASSIQQGASNQPQHF. The CDR3, as DNA: TGTGCCAGTAGTATACAACAGGGGGCGAGCAATCAGCCCCAGCATTTT. The V and J genes are TRBV19 and TRBJ1-5; 9 positions match TRBD1. The V segment lost 2 bases and the J segment 1 base; nucleotides outside the gene matches: 3. This CDR3 is built from 16 residues. Germline CDR1 is LNHDA and CDR2 is SQIVND (reference sequence).

This clonotype was seen at least ten times. This rearrangement joins TRBV7-6 to TRBJ1-5; D uncertain. The V gene's germline CDR1 is SGHVS and CDR2 FNYEAQ. This CDR3 has 14 amino acids. Trimming took 2 bases from V and 13 from J, leaving 18 bases between them. As DNA, the CDR3 is TGTGCCAGCAGCTTATCCCCGATAGTGGGAGAGCAGCATTTT. Encoded protein: CASSLSPIVGEQHF.

This clonotype was seen only a few times. The chain uses TRBV7-8 and TRBJ1-3; D possibly corresponds to TRBD1 (6 bases). CDR1 is SGHVS, CDR2 FQNEAQ, per germline. CDR3 length: 16 amino acids. V was clipped by 0 bases and J by 4 bases, with 13 bases between them. CDR3 DNA: TGTGCCAGCAGCTTAGCAGGGGCAGGGGCCGGAAACACCATATATTTT. Its translation is CASSLAGAGAGNTIYF.

This clonotype occurred many times. The chain uses TRBV7-9 and TRBJ1-2, with D tentatively TRBD1 (5 bases). Germline CDR1 and CDR2: SEHNR and FQNEAQ (reference sequence). CDR3 size: 17 residues. V was clipped by 1 base and J by 4 bases, with 19 bases between them. CDR3 residues: CASSLESAGPSLYGYTF. Here the CDR3 DNA reads TGTGCCAGCAGCTTAGAATCGGCAGGGCCCTCCCTCTATGGCTACACCTTC. The whole variable domain, filled in from reference TRBV7-9 and TRBJ1-2, reads DTGVSQNPRHKITKRGQNVTFRCDPISEHNRLYWYRQTLGQGPEFLTYFQNEAQLEKSRLLSDRFSAERPKGSFSTLEIQRTEQGDSAMYLCASSLESAGPSLYGYTFGSGTRLTVV.

The V and J genes are TRBV29-1 and TRBJ1-1, with D hard to call. The germline CDR1 and CDR2 sequences are SQVTM and ANQGSEA. CDR3 length: 13 amino acids. Trimming took off 7 bases at V and 0 bases at J, with 12 bases between the two ends. The CDR3 DNA follows: TGCAGCGCCCCAGACCCCATGAACACTGAAGCTTTCTTT. It is translated as CSAPDPMNTEAFF. The full variable domain, with the rest looked up from reference TRBV29-1 and TRBJ1-1, is SAVISQKPSRDICQRGTSLTIQCQVDSQVTMMFWYRQQPGQSLTLIATANQGSEATYESGFVIDKFPISRPNLTFSTLTVSNMSPEDSSIYLCSAPDPMNTEAFFGQGTRLTVV.

This clonotype was counted ten times or more. The V and J genes are TRBV25-1 and TRBJ1-5, with D possibly matching TRBD1 (5 bases). In germline, CDR1 is MGHDK, CDR2 SYGVNS. V lost 3 bases, J lost 7 bases, and 16 bases lay in between. This CDR3 is 15 amino acids long. The CDR3 protein is CASSEGGARPQPQHF. The CDR3 DNA follows: TGTGCCAGCAGTGAGGGAGGGGCGAGGCCCCAGCCCCAGCATTTT.

The CDR3 bases are TGTGCCACCAGCAGGGACCGATACTATGGCTACACCTTC. Translating it yields CATSRDRYYGYTF. This chain connects TRBV15 to TRBJ1-2; D remains unclear. V was clipped by 3 bases and J by 3 bases, with 8 bases between them. The germline CDR1 and CDR2 sequences are LNHNV and YYDKDF (reference sequence). The CDR3 sequence is 13 residues long.

This clonotype was seen at least ten times. The rearrangement links TRBV6-1 to TRBJ1-5; D call uncertain. The CDR3 runs 15 residues. In germline, CDR1 is MNHNS, CDR2 SASEGT. Between the trimmed V and J ends, which lost 0 bases and 0 bases, there was a span of 6 bases. The CDR3 nucleotides read TGTGCCAGCAGTGAAGCGTCCCTTAGCAATCAGCCCCAGCATTTT. It translates to CASSEASLSNQPQHF.

The chain recombines TRBV6-5 with TRBJ2-2; D possibly corresponds to TRBD2 (5 bases). Germline V gene lookup returns CDR1 MNHEY and CDR2 SVGAGI. The V gene lost 2 bases and the J gene lost 8 bases, with 18 bases spanning the gap. This CDR3 is 16 amino acids long. The CDR3, as DNA: TGTGCCAGCAGTTACCTAGGGCTAGAGGCGGGTGGGGAGCTGTTTTTT. Protein sequence: CASSYLGLEAGGELFF.

The rearrangement links TRBV29-1 to TRBJ1-2, with 9 bases lining up with TRBD1. Germline lookup yields CDR1 SQVTM and CDR2 ANQGSEA. This CDR3 has 11 residues. The CDR3 spells CTISGQGTYTF. The DNA of the CDR3 is TGCACCATCAGCGGACAGGGGACTTACACCTTC.